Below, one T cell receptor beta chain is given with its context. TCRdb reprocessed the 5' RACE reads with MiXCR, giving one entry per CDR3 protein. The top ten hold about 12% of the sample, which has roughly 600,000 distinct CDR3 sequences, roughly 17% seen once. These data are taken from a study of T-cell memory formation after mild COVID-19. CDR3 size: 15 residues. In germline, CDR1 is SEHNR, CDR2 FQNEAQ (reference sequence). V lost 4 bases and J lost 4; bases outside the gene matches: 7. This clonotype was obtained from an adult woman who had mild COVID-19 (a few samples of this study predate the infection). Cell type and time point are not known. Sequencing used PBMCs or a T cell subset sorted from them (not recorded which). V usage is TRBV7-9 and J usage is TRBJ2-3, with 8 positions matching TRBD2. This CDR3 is CASSWAGGKADTQYF. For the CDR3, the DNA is TGTGCCAGCAGCTGGGCGGGAGGAAAGGCAGATACGCAGTATTTT.